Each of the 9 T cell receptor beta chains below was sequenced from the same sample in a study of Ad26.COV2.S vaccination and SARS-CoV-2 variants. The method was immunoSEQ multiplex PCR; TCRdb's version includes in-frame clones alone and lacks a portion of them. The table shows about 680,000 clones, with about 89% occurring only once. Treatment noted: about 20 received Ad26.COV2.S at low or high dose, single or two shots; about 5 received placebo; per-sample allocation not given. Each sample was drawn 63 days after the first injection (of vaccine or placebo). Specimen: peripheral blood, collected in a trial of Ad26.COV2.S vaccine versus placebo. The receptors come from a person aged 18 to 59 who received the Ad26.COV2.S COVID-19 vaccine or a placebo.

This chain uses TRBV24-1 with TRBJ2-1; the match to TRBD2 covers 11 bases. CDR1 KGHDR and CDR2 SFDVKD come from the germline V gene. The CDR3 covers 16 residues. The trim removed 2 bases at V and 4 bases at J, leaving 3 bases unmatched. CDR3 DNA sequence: TGTGCCACCAGTGATTCCGGGACTAGCGGTTACAATGAGCAGTTCTTC. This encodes CATSDSGTSGYNEQFF.

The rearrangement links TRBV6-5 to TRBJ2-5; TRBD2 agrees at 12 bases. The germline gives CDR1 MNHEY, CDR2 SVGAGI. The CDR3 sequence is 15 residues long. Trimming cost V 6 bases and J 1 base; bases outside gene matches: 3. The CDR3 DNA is TGTGCCAGCAGCCGGACTAGCGGGGCCCAAGAGACCCAGTACTTC. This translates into CASSRTSGAQETQYF.

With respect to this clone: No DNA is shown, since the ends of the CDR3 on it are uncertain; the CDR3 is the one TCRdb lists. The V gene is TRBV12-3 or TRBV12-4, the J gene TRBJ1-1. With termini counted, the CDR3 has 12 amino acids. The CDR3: CASSFGPGASFF.

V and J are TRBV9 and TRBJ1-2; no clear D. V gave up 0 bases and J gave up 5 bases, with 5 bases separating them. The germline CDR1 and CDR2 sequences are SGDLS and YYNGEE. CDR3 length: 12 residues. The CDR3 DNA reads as TGTGCCAGCAGCGTAGGTCGGTATGGCTACACCTTC. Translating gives CASSVGRYGYTF.

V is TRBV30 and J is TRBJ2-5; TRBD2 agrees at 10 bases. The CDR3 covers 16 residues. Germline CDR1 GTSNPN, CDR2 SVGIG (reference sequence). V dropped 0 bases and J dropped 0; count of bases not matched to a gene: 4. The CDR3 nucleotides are TGTGCCTGGAGTGTAGGAGCGGGAGGGTACCAAGAGACCCAGTACTTC. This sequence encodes CAWSVGAGGYQETQYF.

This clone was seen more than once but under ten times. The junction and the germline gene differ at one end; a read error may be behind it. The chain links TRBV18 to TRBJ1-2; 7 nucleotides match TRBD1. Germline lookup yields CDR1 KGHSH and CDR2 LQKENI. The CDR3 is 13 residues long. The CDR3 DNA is TGTGCCAGCTCACCACCGGACAGGCCCTACTCCAGCTTC. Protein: CASSPPDRPYSSF.

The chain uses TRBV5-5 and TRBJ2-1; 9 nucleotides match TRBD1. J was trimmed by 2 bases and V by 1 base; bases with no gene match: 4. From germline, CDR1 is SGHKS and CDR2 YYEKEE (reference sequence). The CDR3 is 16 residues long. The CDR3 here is CASSLRGDRAYNEQFF. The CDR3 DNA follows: TGTGCCAGCAGCTTGAGGGGGGACAGGGCCTACAATGAGCAGTTCTTC.

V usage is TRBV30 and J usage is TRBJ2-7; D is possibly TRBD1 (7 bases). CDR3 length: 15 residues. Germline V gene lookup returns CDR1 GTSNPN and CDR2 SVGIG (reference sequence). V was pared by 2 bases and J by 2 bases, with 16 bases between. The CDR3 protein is CAWSLLTGTPYEQYF. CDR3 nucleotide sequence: TGTGCCTGGAGTCTGTTGACAGGGACTCCCTACGAGCAGTACTTC.

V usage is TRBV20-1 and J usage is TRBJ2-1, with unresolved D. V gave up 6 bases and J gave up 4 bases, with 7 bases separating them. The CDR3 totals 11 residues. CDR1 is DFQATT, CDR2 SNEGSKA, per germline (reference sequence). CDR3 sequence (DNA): TGCAGTGCAACCTCTTACAATGAGCAGTTCTTC. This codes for CSATSYNEQFF.